This TCR beta chain was captured by sequencing in a study of blood T cell repertoires in COVID-19. As for the study in general: The cDNA or gDNA used as material had been derived from T cells, B-cell-depleted T cells, or PBMCs.

The CDR3 sequence is 14 residues long. Trimming took 6 bases from V and 6 from J, leaving 15 bases between them. The germline gives CDR1 MNHEY, CDR2 SMNVEV (reference sequence). Source study methods: The assay estimated nucleated cells by amplifying reference gene primers. TCRdb keeps only in-frame clones here, not all; method: immunoSEQ multiplex PCR. The V and J calls and clone size are taken from that table; D and trimming were inferred from the DNA. The sample has approximately 300,000 clones; about 90% are singletons. The V call is TRBV27, the J call TRBJ2-1, with a tentative D call TRBD1 (6 bases). The TCR was taken from a woman between 50 and 59 years old with COVID-19, enrolled during active disease. The sequencing sample was made of peripheral blood. Here the CDR3 reads CASRTLGGSNEQFF. CDR3 nucleotides: TGTGCCAGCAGAACTTTAGGGGGTAGCAATGAGCAGTTCTTC.